Shown below are 18 T cell receptor beta chains from a single sample sequenced in a study of T cells in women clearing cervical HPV infection (dated by TCRdb to the late 2010s). Library preparation was by the immunoSEQ multiplex PCR assay. Held by TCRdb, this immuneACCESS table contains in-frame sequences only and omits some clones. Under half of the omission traces to an unresolved V gene where checked; the cause of the rest is unknown. The table for this sample shows approximately 39,000 clones. The ten largest clones take up about 1.7% of the sample. The sample was blood buffy coat. The receptors were sampled from a woman between 18 and 69 years old with a cervical HPV16 infection that either progressed to CIN3+ or cleared (not recorded which).

On this clone itself: Read coverage stops 3 residues before the CDR3 terminus; the germline J gene supplies the remainder. The gene calls are TRBV7-2 and TRBJ2-3; 7 bases agree with TRBD1. CDR3 length: 15 residues. The germline V gene has CDR1 SGHTA and CDR2 FQGNSA. CDR3 DNA (partial): TGTGCCAGCAGCCCACTACAGGGGTCTCATCAGCCG. Translation gives CASSPLQGSHQP. The full-length CDR3 reads as CASSPLQGSHQPQYF.

A note on this clone: The CDR3 is cut off 3 residues early in the read; its end comes from the germline J gene. The chain is built from TRBV7-2 and TRBJ2-7; D unclear. V lost 4 bases, J lost 0 bases, and 4 bases lay in between. The CDR3 is 12 amino acids. The germline gives CDR1 SGHTA, CDR2 FQGNSA. The covered CDR3 bases are TGTGCCAGCAGCTCTCGCTCCTACGAG. Amino acids: CASSSRSYE. The entire CDR3 is CASSSRSYEQYF.

Regarding this clone: The read comes to an end 3 residues before the CDR3 does, leaving the germline J gene to fill in the end. The rearrangement links TRBV5-4 to TRBJ2-1; the match to TRBD2 covers 7 bases. The CDR3 is made up of 13 amino acids. The J segment lost 6 bases and the V segment lost 6 bases, leaving 6 bases of the junction unmatched. Germline-derived CDR1 and CDR2 are SGHNT and YYREEE (reference sequence). The CDR3 DNA, read in part, is TGTGCCAGCACCCTGAGCGGGGCCAATGAG. Translation: CASTLSGANE. The full CDR3 protein reads CASTLSGANEQFF. The whole variable domain, remainder taken from reference TRBV5-4 and TRBJ2-1, is ETGVTQSPTHLIKTRGQQVTLRCSSQSGHNTVSWYQQALGQGPQFIFQYYREEENGRGNFPPRFSGLQFPNYSSELNVNALELDDSALYLCASTLSGANEQFFGPGTRLTVL.

A word on this clone: The CDR3 end falls 3 residues outside the read, so it is completed with the germline J gene. The chain has TRBV7-6 and TRBJ2-7; a weak D match, TRBD1 (5 bases). V was clipped by 1 base and J by 6 bases, with 19 bases between them. This CDR3 spans 16 amino acids. Germline V gene data show CDR1 as SGHVS and CDR2 as FNYEAQ. The CDR3 here is CASSLVTGAGYSEQYF. The covered CDR3 bases are TGTGCCAGCAGCTTAGTTACTGGGGCAGGGTACTCCGAG.

As to this clone: The sequence runs out 3 residues before the end of the CDR3; the remainder is reconstructed from the germline J gene. The chain has TRBV9 and TRBJ1-5; 10 bases match TRBD1. J lost 3 bases, V lost 4 bases, and 4 bases had no gene match. CDR1 SGDLS and CDR2 YYNGEE come from the germline V gene. The length of the CDR3 is 15 residues. CDR3 bases read: TGTGCCAGCAGCCCCGGACAGGGGGACAATCAGCCC. It specifies CASSPGQGDNQP. The full-length CDR3 reads as CASSPGQGDNQPQHF.

Points on this clone: The CDR3 extends 3 residues past the end of the read, so its final part is completed from the germline J gene. J is TRBJ1-1 and V is TRBV7-9; D not certain. Trimming removed 4 bases at V and 6 bases at J, with 9 bases between. The CDR3 contains 12 residues. The V gene's germline CDR1 is SEHNR and CDR2 FQNEAQ (reference sequence). The CDR3: CASSSQLSEAFF. The sequenced part of the CDR3 DNA is TGTGCCAGCAGCTCCCAACTATCTGAA. The full variable domain, completed using reference TRBV7-9 and TRBJ1-1, is DTGVSQNPRHKITKRGQNVTFRCDPISEHNRLYWYRQTLGQGPEFLTYFQNEAQLEKSRLLSDRFSAERPKGSFSTLEIQRTEQGDSAMYLCASSSQLSEAFFGQGTRLTVV.

About this clone itself: The missing CDR3 end, 3 residues past where the read stops, is filled in from the germline J gene. The rearrangement joins TRBV18 to TRBJ2-3; TRBD1 might be the D (5 bases). Germline V gene data show CDR1 as KGHSH and CDR2 as LQKENI. The CDR3 has 13 amino acids. Partial CDR3 DNA: TGTGCCAGCTTCCCGGAAGACAGTCAGCCG. Encoded protein: CASFPEDSQP. The CDR3, in full, reads CASFPEDSQPQYF.

CDR3 loop: CASSLNTGETQYF. The sequenced CDR3 bases are TGCGCCAGCAGCTTGAACACCGGGGAGACC. This chain joins TRBV5-1 and TRBJ2-5; D remains ambiguous. The DNA ends 3 residues before the CDR3 does, and the rest of the CDR3 is filled in from the germline J gene. The germline V and J ends were trimmed by 1 base and 5 bases, with 9 bases remaining between them. The V gene's germline CDR1 is SGHRS and CDR2 YFSETQ. This CDR3 has 13 amino acids. The entire variable domain, with the rest obtained from reference TRBV5-1 and TRBJ2-5, is as follows: KAGVTQTPRYLIKTRGQQVTLSCSPISGHRSVSWYQQTPGQGLQFLFEYFSETQRNKGNFPGRFSGRQFSNSRSEMNVSTLELGDSALYLCASSLNTGETQYFGPGTRLLVL.

A note on this clone: The DNA ends 3 residues before the CDR3 does, and the rest of the CDR3 is filled in from the germline J gene. The genes are TRBV30 and TRBJ2-3; TRBD2 matches 8 bases. Germline CDR1 reads GTSNPN; CDR2 reads SVGIG (reference sequence). CDR3 length: 15 amino acids. V lost 0 bases to trimming and J lost 6 bases; unmatched junction nucleotides: 8. CDR3 DNA (partial): TGTGCCTGGAGTGTTACGGGACTAGTGGGGGATACG. The encoded protein is CAWSVTGLVGDT. The CDR3 in its entirety is CAWSVTGLVGDTQYF. Full variable domain (missing parts from reference TRBV30 and TRBJ2-3): SQTIHQWPATLVQPVGSPLSLECTVEGTSNPNLYWYRQAAGRGLQLLFYSVGIGQISSEVPQNLSASRPQDRQFILSSKKLLLSDSGFYLCAWSVTGLVGDTQYFGPGTRLTVL.

Points on this clone: The read ends 3 residues early relative to the CDR3; the germline J gene fills the gap. The chain carries TRBV20-1 and TRBJ2-5; D is perhaps TRBD1 (5 bases). The CDR3 runs 15 residues. The germline V gene encodes CDR1 DFQATT and CDR2 SNEGSKA (reference sequence). V lost 0 bases and J lost 5, with 16 bases in between. CDR3 residues: CSARENGWAGETQYF. The CDR3 DNA, read in part, is TGCAGTGCTAGAGAAAACGGGTGGGCAGGGGAGACC.

About this clone itself: From the germline J gene comes the end of the CDR3, since the read stops 3 residues before it. The chain employs TRBV7-2 and TRBJ2-1, with TRBD2 identical over 11 bases. The V and J ends lost 0 bases and 7 bases, in that order; junction bases with no gene match: 5. CDR1 and CDR2 from the germline V gene are SGHTA and FQGNSA. This CDR3 comprises 16 residues. The part of the CDR3 DNA that was read is TGTGCCAGCAGCTTAGCGTTAGCGGGGGGGCGTAATGAG. Protein product: CASSLALAGGRNE. The whole CDR3 protein reads CASSLALAGGRNEQFF.

Concerning this clone itself: The CDR3 goes on 3 residues after the read ends, and that part is filled in from the germline J gene. The chain joins TRBV9 to TRBJ2-3; D is ambiguous. CDR3 length equals 16 residues. Per the germline V gene, CDR1 is SGDLS and CDR2 is YYNGEE. The V gene lost 0 bases and the J gene lost 0 bases, with 11 bases spanning the gap. The sequenced part of the CDR3 DNA is TGTGCCAGCAGCGTAGACCGGGTCGCTAGCACAGATACG. It specifies CASSVDRVASTDT. The entire CDR3 protein reads CASSVDRVASTDTQYF.

A remark on this clone: The read halts 3 residues ahead of the CDR3 end, with the missing end drawn from the germline J gene. The chain joins TRBV20-1 to TRBJ1-1; D might be TRBD1 (6 bases). The CDR3 runs to 12 residues. Germline CDR1 is DFQATT and CDR2 is SNEGSKA (reference sequence). Trimming shortened V by 7 bases and J by 1 base, and 10 bases separated the two germline ends. The CDR3 loop is CSGGLGNTEAFF. The covered CDR3 bases are TGCAGTGGGGGGCTTGGGAACACTGAA.

A remark on this clone: From the germline J gene comes the end of the CDR3, since the read stops 3 residues before it. The chain employs TRBV7-9 and TRBJ1-2, with a weak D call TRBD1 (6 bases). The CDR3 is 15 residues long. Germline V gene lookup returns CDR1 SEHNR and CDR2 FQNEAQ (reference sequence). Trimming shortened V by 1 base and J by 1 base, and 10 bases separated the two germline ends. This CDR3 is CASSLVAGDNYGYTF. Partial CDR3 DNA: TGTGCCAGCAGCTTAGTCGCAGGGGATAACTATGGC.

Worth noting for this clone: An end of the junction does not agree with germline; a read error may underlie this. The read comes to an end 3 residues before the CDR3 does, leaving the germline J gene to fill in the end. This rearrangement joins TRBV7-9 to TRBJ2-7; tentative D call: TRBD1 (5 bases). Germline lookup yields CDR1 SEHNR and CDR2 FQNEAQ (reference sequence). CDR3 length equals 15 residues. The DNA read from the CDR3 is TGTGCCAGCACCTTAGGGCCGGACACTACCTACGAG. The encoded protein is CASTLGPDTTYE. The CDR3 reads in full as CASTLGPDTTYEQYF.

On this clone itself: The read halts 3 residues ahead of the CDR3 end, with the missing end drawn from the germline J gene. V usage is TRBV5-1 and J usage is TRBJ2-5; 8 nucleotides match TRBD2. J lost 1 base, V lost 7 bases, and 9 bases had no gene match. This CDR3 comprises 15 residues. From germline, CDR1 is SGHRS and CDR2 YFSETQ. CDR3 DNA (partial): TGCGCCAGCGCCGACTTAGCGGGGAGCCAAGAGACC. It specifies CASADLAGSQET. The full-length CDR3 reads as CASADLAGSQETQYF.

As for this clone: The read stops 3 residues short of the end of the CDR3; the missing end is completed from the germline J gene. The genes are TRBV6-2 or TRBV6-3 and TRBJ1-5; no firm D call. V was clipped by 7 bases and J by 7 bases, with 17 bases between them. The CDR3 has 14 amino acids. The germline CDR1 and CDR2 sequences are MNHEY and SVGEGT. The CDR3 bases that were read are TGTGCCAGCACCATACCGGCGGTTGGGCAGCCC. Translating gives CASTIPAVGQP. From start to end, the CDR3 is CASTIPAVGQPQHF.

With regard to this clone: The missing CDR3 end, 3 residues past where the read stops, is filled in from the germline J gene. The chain uses TRBV5-1 and TRBJ2-7; D may be TRBD1 (6 bases). V gave up 3 bases and J gave up 3 bases, with 7 bases separating them. The germline V gene encodes CDR1 SGHRS and CDR2 YFSETQ. This CDR3 is 12 amino acids long. Partial CDR3 DNA: TGCGCCAGCAGCTCACAGGGCTACGAG. It yields the protein CASSSQGYE. The entire CDR3 reads CASSSQGYEQYF.